The source of this TCR beta chain is a study of blood T cells in healthy people across ages. Study details: About one barcoded beta molecule per two T cells was the capture yield of template switching. General observations from the study: Age showed a roughly linear inverse relationship with TCR beta diversity per million T cells.

This CDR3 region has 13 residues. The germline V gene encodes CDR1 SQVTM and CDR2 ANQGSEA. The authors ran a second PCR of about 7 to 11 cycles using a sample-barcoded 5' primer and a J-beta primer mix. A tag from a template-switch adaptor with 12 random nucleotides marked each cDNA molecule. TCRdb re-called the 5' RACE reads with MiXCR, one entry per CDR3 protein. The sample shows about 1.4 million distinct CDR3 sequences, 59% of them seen only once. Samples had at least 7 million PBMCs isolated from them. Worth noting for this clonotype: Its antigen is unknown.

Sequenced material: blood. The sequence came from a man between 18 and 29 years old in good health. The chain combines TRBV29-1 with TRBJ2-1, with TRBD2 matching over 8 bases. With the DNA end fitting TRBJ2-7 better, the J assignment may be wrong. This CDR3 is CSERAGVRNEQYF. CDR3 nucleotide sequence: TGCAGCGAAAGAGCGGGAGTCAGGAATGAGCAGTACTTC.